This passage covers 27 T cell receptor beta chains from one sample sequenced in a study of CD8 T cells in ankylosing spondylitis. In TCRdb, the 5' RACE reads were re-called with MiXCR into one record per CDR3 protein. Of about 240,000 distinct CDR3 sequences detected, 8% to 9.5% appear once; the ten largest clones hold almost 7%. The sequencing input was blood, either unsorted or a sorted T cell fraction (not recorded which). These receptors were taken from a male donor with ankylosing spondylitis or in good health (not recorded which).

The gene calls are TRBV3-1 and TRBJ1-1; D remains unclear. The CDR3 contains 15 residues. Trimming removed 3 bases at V and 1 base at J, with 12 bases between. Germline CDR1 LGHDT, CDR2 YNNKEL (reference sequence). CDR3 sequence reads: CASSQAPLRNTEAFF. The CDR3 nucleotides read TGTGCCAGCAGCCAGGCCCCCCTGAGGAACACTGAAGCTTTCTTT.

The chain uses TRBV20-1 and TRBJ2-5, with D unclear. Germline CDR1 reads DFQATT; CDR2 reads SNEGSKA (reference sequence). This CDR3 has 13 residues. V lost 0 bases and J 1 base, leaving 6 bases between the germline ends. CDR3 sequence reads: CSAREALQETQYF. The CDR3 region has the DNA TGCAGTGCTAGAGAGGCCCTCCAAGAGACCCAGTACTTC.

V usage is TRBV11-3 and J usage is TRBJ2-7; TRBD2 agrees at 15 bases. Germline CDR1 and CDR2: SGHNT and YENEEA. The J segment lost 12 bases and the V segment lost 4 bases, leaving 7 bases of the junction unmatched. This CDR3 is 14 amino acids long. For the CDR3, the DNA is TGTGCCAGCAGCTCCGGACTAGCGGGAGGGCCGGGGTACTTC. This sequence encodes CASSSGLAGGPGYF.

J is TRBJ2-7 and V is TRBV20-1, with 15 bases lining up with TRBD2. The CDR3 totals 17 residues. V trimming: 2 bases; J trimming: 4 bases; junction bases outside the gene matches: 9. Germline CDR1 is DFQATT and CDR2 is SNEGSKA (reference sequence). DNA for the CDR3: TGCAGTGCTAGACCTGGACTAGCGGGAGGGCCCTCGTACGAGCAGTACTTC. As protein: CSARPGLAGGPSYEQYF.

The table lists this clonotype with many counts. J is TRBJ2-3 and V is TRBV5-1; no clear D. Germline CDR1 and CDR2: SGHRS and YFSETQ. The V end was cut by 2 bases, the J end by 4 bases, with 8 bases between. This CDR3 has 13 residues. CDR3 region: CASSLGVSDTQYF. The DNA for the CDR3 is TGCGCCAGCAGCTTAGGAGTTTCAGATACGCAGTATTTT.

This clonotype occurred many times. The genes are TRBV30 and TRBJ2-7; 9 nucleotides agree with TRBD1. V shed 2 bases and J 3 bases; nucleotides not matched to a gene: 5. Germline V gene lookup returns CDR1 GTSNPN and CDR2 SVGIG (reference sequence). The CDR3 is made up of 14 amino acids. CDR3: CAWSPGTGHYEQYF. For the CDR3, the DNA is TGTGCCTGGAGTCCCGGGACAGGGCACTACGAGCAGTACTTC.

This clonotype has ten or more counts. The chain links TRBV6-2 or TRBV6-3 to TRBJ2-1; possibly TRBD2 for D (6 bases). The length of the CDR3 is 13 residues. V lost 4 bases and J lost 8, with 12 bases in between. CDR1 is MNHEY and CDR2 is SVGEGT in the germline V gene. The CDR3 bases are TGTGCCAGCAGTTCTCGGACTATTTATGAGCAGTTCTTC. Translated, it gives CASSSRTIYEQFF.

The chain has TRBV15 and TRBJ1-2; 11 nucleotides line up with TRBD1. Germline trimming cut 3 bases from V and 8 bases from J; bases unmatched to any gene: 8. This CDR3 contains 15 residues. The germline V gene has CDR1 LNHNV and CDR2 YYDKDF (reference sequence). The CDR3 coding sequence is TGTGCCACCAGCAGTTTAGGACAGGGGGCGCGCGGCTACACCTTC. Translating gives CATSSLGQGARGYTF.

At least ten counts were recorded for this clonotype. As DNA, the CDR3 is TGTGCCAGCAGTTTAGAGGCCTTCCTGGATGGCTACACCTTC. Its translation is CASSLEAFLDGYTF. This chain links TRBV12-3 or TRBV12-4 with TRBJ1-2; D is uncertain. V lost 1 base and J lost 6, with 12 bases in between. The CDR3 length is 14 residues.

The J gene is TRBJ1-1, the V gene TRBV5-1; 7 nucleotides line up with TRBD1. With V trimmed by 4 bases and J by 1 base, 4 bases remained unmatched. The CDR3 contains 14 residues. CDR1 and CDR2 (germline): SGHRS, YFSETQ. CDR3 nucleotide sequence: TGCGCCAGCAGCGTGGGACAGCAGAACACTGAAGCTTTCTTT. It encodes CASSVGQQNTEAFF. The full variable domain, completed using reference TRBV5-1 and TRBJ1-1, is KAGVTQTPRYLIKTRGQQVTLSCSPISGHRSVSWYQQTPGQGLQFLFEYFSETQRNKGNFPGRFSGRQFSNSRSEMNVSTLELGDSALYLCASSVGQQNTEAFFGQGTRLTVV.

CDR3 loop: CASSLRSSGNPRAQYF. Written as DNA, the CDR3 is TGCGCCAGCAGCTTGAGGTCTAGCGGTAACCCCAGGGCCCAGTACTTC. The chain is built from TRBV5-1 and TRBJ2-5; TRBD2 aligns across 7 bases. Germline CDR1 SGHRS, CDR2 YFSETQ. The CDR3 length is 16 residues. Unmatched junction bases numbered 15, after V lost 1 base and J lost 9 bases.

This clonotype was counted ten times or more. V is TRBV4-1 and J is TRBJ2-1; 13 bases fit TRBD2. V shed 4 bases, J shed 7 bases, and the junction held 7 bases outside the gene matches. The CDR3 runs 16 residues. Germline V gene data show CDR1 as MGHRA and CDR2 as YSYEKL. CDR3 sequence (DNA): TGCGCCAGCAGCCTCTCCGGGACTAGCGGGACAAATGAGCAGTTCTTC. It yields the protein CASSLSGTSGTNEQFF.

This clonotype was counted at least ten times. The rearrangement uses TRBV5-4 and TRBJ1-3, with a tentative D call TRBD1 (5 bases). Per germline, CDR1 SGHNT and CDR2 YYREEE (reference sequence). V was clipped by 3 bases and J by 0 bases, with 10 bases between them. The CDR3 length is 15 residues. As DNA, the CDR3 is TGTGCCAGCAGCTCCGGGACGGCCTCTGGAAACACCATATATTTT. Translation: CASSSGTASGNTIYF.

This clonotype was counted many times. The chain joins TRBV6-1 to TRBJ2-6; D might be TRBD1 or TRBD2, each matching 5 bases. CDR1 and CDR2 from the germline V gene are MNHNS and SASEGT. V was trimmed by 6 bases and J by 0 bases, leaving 12 bases between them. This CDR3 has 16 residues. In nucleotides, the CDR3 is TGTGCCAGCAGCTTTTTCGGGGCCTCTGGGGCCAACGTCCTGACTTTC. Protein sequence: CASSFFGASGANVLTF.

This clonotype was counted ten times or more. The chain is built from TRBV29-1 and TRBJ2-5, with a tentative D call TRBD2 (6 bases). This CDR3 contains 12 residues. The germline V and J ends were trimmed by 6 bases and 5 bases, with 13 bases remaining between them. Germline CDR1 is SQVTM and CDR2 is ANQGSEA. CDR3 sequence: CSVAGLGETQYF. CDR3 in DNA: TGCAGCGTGGCGGGGCTGGGGGAGACCCAGTACTTC. The complete variable domain, with remaining parts taken from reference TRBV29-1 and TRBJ2-5, reads SAVISQKPSRDICQRGTSLTIQCQVDSQVTMMFWYRQQPGQSLTLIATANQGSEATYESGFVIDKFPISRPNLTFSTLTVSNMSPEDSSIYLCSVAGLGETQYFGPGTRLLVL.

This chain uses TRBV12-3 or TRBV12-4 with TRBJ1-2, with D tentatively TRBD1 (5 bases). CDR3 length: 13 amino acids. The V end lost 6 bases, the J end lost 8 bases, and 16 bases lay between the germline ends. The CDR3 protein is CASRHPAGHGYTF. CDR3 bases: TGTGCCAGCAGGCACCCGGCGGGGCACGGCTACACCTTC.

This clonotype was detected many times. CDR3 nucleotides: TGTGCCAGCAGCCTAGGCGAGGGTTGGTCCTACAATGAGCAGTTCTTC. Encoded protein: CASSLGEGWSYNEQFF. This sequence joins TRBV11-2 and TRBJ2-1; D possibly corresponds to TRBD2 (5 bases). Germline values: CDR1 SGHAT, CDR2 FQNNGV. There are 16 residues in the CDR3. Trimming took 5 bases from V and 1 from J, leaving 15 bases between them.

The chain combines TRBV5-4 with TRBJ1-2, with D tentatively TRBD1 (6 bases). CDR3 size: 15 residues. The V gene's germline CDR1 is SGHNT and CDR2 YYREEE (reference sequence). Trimming pared 0 bases from V and 7 bases from J, leaving 16 bases between. In DNA, the CDR3 is TGTGCCAGCAGCTTGGCCGGTGGGGGCAAGGGTGGCTACACCTTC. Amino acids: CASSLAGGGKGGYTF.

This clonotype was counted many times. The rearrangement links TRBV11-1 to TRBJ2-2, with TRBD2 matching over 13 bases. Losses at the gene ends were 3 bases for V and 0 bases for J; bases not matched to a gene: 10. Germline values: CDR1 SGHAT, CDR2 FQDESV (reference sequence). CDR3 length: 20 amino acids. CDR3 residues: CASSLVRLTSGGSNTGELFF. The CDR3 DNA reads as TGTGCCAGCAGCTTGGTCCGCTTGACTAGCGGGGGGTCGAACACCGGGGAGCTGTTTTTT.

This clonotype was picked up many times. The rearrangement joins TRBV12-3 or TRBV12-4 to TRBJ2-1; a weak D match, TRBD2 (5 bases). This CDR3 has 13 residues. Trimming cost V 1 base and J 10 bases, with 11 bases left between them. The CDR3 region is CASSLDPRAEQFF. In DNA, the CDR3 is TGTGCCAGCAGTTTAGACCCGCGGGCGGAGCAGTTCTTC.

This clonotype has at least ten counts. This chain joins TRBV12-3 or TRBV12-4 and TRBJ1-1, with 10 bases lining up with TRBD1. Trimming at V came to 4 bases and at J to 5 bases, leaving 4 bases not matched to a gene. This CDR3 is 14 amino acids long. CDR3 DNA sequence: TGTGCCAGCAGTTACCGGGACAGGGGAACTGAAGCTTTCTTT. Amino acids: CASSYRDRGTEAFF.

In its sample, this clonotype was seen many times. The chain links TRBV27 to TRBJ1-6; D uncertain. This CDR3 has 14 residues. The germline V and J ends were trimmed by 4 bases and 5 bases, with 9 bases remaining between them. CDR1 MNHEY and CDR2 SMNVEV come from the germline V gene (reference sequence). The CDR3 DNA is TGTGCCAGCAGTTCCCCACCTAATAATTCACCCCTCCACTTT. It yields the protein CASSSPPNNSPLHF.

There are many counts of this clonotype. The chain joins TRBV5-1 to TRBJ2-5; TRBD2 matches 10 bases. V lost 1 base to trimming and J lost 5 bases; unmatched junction nucleotides: 8. Germline V gene sequence: CDR1 SGHRS, CDR2 YFSETQ. This CDR3 has 16 amino acids. In nucleotides, the CDR3 is TGCGCCAGCAGCTTGCAGGGACTAGCGAGGATGGAGACCCAGTACTTC. It yields the protein CASSLQGLARMETQYF.

This clonotype was found many times. This chain links TRBV20-1 with TRBJ2-1; D unresolved. CDR1 DFQATT and CDR2 SNEGSKA come from the germline V gene (reference sequence). CDR3 length: 16 residues. With 0 bases removed from V and 5 bases from J, the gap between germline ends came to 17 bases. CDR3 sequence (DNA): TGCAGTGCTAGAGATCGAAGGGCTAGTGACAACAATGAGCAGTTCTTC. Translated: CSARDRRASDNNEQFF.

The sample holds many counts of this clonotype. The chain links TRBV7-9 to TRBJ2-1; weak D call: TRBD2 (5 bases). Germline V gene sequence: CDR1 SEHNR, CDR2 FQNEAQ (reference sequence). CDR3 length: 14 amino acids. V was trimmed by 3 bases and J by 6 bases, leaving 12 bases between them. The CDR3 DNA follows: TGTGCCAGCAGCTTGATGGGAGCGTCCAATGAGCAGTTCTTC. Its translation is CASSLMGASNEQFF.

The chain couples TRBV20-1 to TRBJ2-7, with 9 bases identical to TRBD2. J gave up 4 bases and V 0 bases, and 4 bases lay outside the gene matches. This CDR3 has 14 amino acids. CDR1 is DFQATT, CDR2 SNEGSKA, per germline (reference sequence). CDR3 in amino acids: CSARDVSGGYEQYF. In nucleotides, the CDR3 is TGCAGTGCTAGAGATGTGAGCGGGGGGTACGAGCAGTACTTC.

This clonotype was seen many times. The chain recombines TRBV7-3 with TRBJ2-6, with D unclear. CDR3 size: 16 residues. The V gene's germline CDR1 is SGHTA and CDR2 FQGTGA. V was cut by 5 bases and J by 0 bases, with 11 bases left in between. The CDR3 DNA reads as TGTGCCAGCAGCCCCGACTTTTTCTCTGGGGCCAACGTCCTGACTTTC. This gives the protein CASSPDFFSGANVLTF.